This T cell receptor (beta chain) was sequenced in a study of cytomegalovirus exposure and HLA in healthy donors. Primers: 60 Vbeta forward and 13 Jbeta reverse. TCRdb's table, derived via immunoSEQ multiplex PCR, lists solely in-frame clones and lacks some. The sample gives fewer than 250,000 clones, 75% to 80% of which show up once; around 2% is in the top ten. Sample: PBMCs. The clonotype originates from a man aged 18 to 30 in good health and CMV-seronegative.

CDR3 protein: CASSYSNSNYGYTF. The CDR3 DNA reads TGTGCCAGCAGTTACTCCAATTCTAACTATGGCTACACCTTC. The chain links TRBV6-5 to TRBJ1-2; D not resolved. The CDR3 has 14 amino acids. The V end lost 0 bases, the J end lost 0 bases, and 5 bases lay between the germline ends. CDR1 and CDR2 from the germline V gene are MNHEY and SVGAGI.